This T cell receptor (beta chain) originates from a study of blood T cell repertoires in COVID-19. About the research overall: Researchers got acute and convalescent COVID-19 samples from the United States, Italy and Spain. T cells, B-cell-depleted T cells, or PBMCs supplied cDNA or gDNA.

Per the study methods: Counts of nucleated cells, estimated from reference gene primer amplification, were obtained. Assay used: immunoSEQ multiplex PCR; TCRdb lists only in-frame clones, some missing. Clonal size and the V and J genes are those of that table, whereas D and trimming came from the DNA. The sample holds fewer than 200,000 clones, 70% to 85% seen once. Researchers sorted participants into cohorts using their self-reported clinical history. The V gene lost 5 bases and the J gene lost 2 bases, with 14 bases spanning the gap. The V gene's germline CDR1 is GTSNPN and CDR2 SVGIG (reference sequence). CDR3 size: 14 residues.

Sequenced input: PBMCs or T cells enriched from blood (not recorded which). The TCR originated in a man aged 50 to 59 who had recovered from COVID-19. The chain carries TRBV30 and TRBJ2-3; D may be TRBD1 or TRBD2 (7 bases each). CDR3 nucleotide sequence: TGTGCCTGGGGAGCGGGACAGATCACAGATACGCAGTATTTT. It yields the protein CAWGAGQITDTQYF.